This T cell receptor (beta chain) was obtained from a study of blood T cell repertoires in COVID-19 (TCRdb year 2020). Background for the entire study: Samples covering the acute and convalescent phases of COVID-19 were provided by collaborators in the United States, Italy and Spain. The prospective study material was composed of cDNA or gDNA derived from T cells, B-cell-depleted T cells, or PBMCs. The dataset comprised deeply sampled blood TCRbeta repertoires from subjects exposed to, actively infected with, or recovered from COVID-19. The repertoires were released in a freely available public database meant as a resource for research on the immune response to SARS-CoV-2. Samples came from the ongoing ImmuneRACE study (first 160 participants) plus 1,254 subjects from 6 global collaborators. The sample metadata nearly always contained a de-identified subject ID, COVID-19 status, age in years and sex. Where available, HLA class I and class II types were obtained from metadata supplied by the sample provider rather than from assay-based typing. What the work shows at the level of the full study, not this receptor alone: Clinical and demographic metadata were provided uncurated, with the amount varying by source and participant.

TCRbeta CDR3 regions were amplified from genomic DNA by means of the immunoSEQ Assay, a bias-controlled multiplex PCR. On the study's bioinformatics: The number of nucleated cells in each sample was estimated from the amplification of reference gene primers within the assay. Sequence reads were collapsed and filtered to measure the absolute abundance of every unique TCRbeta CDR3 rearrangement. For each sample, productive Simpson clonality was calculated as the square root of Simpson's diversity index across productive rearrangements. TCRdb provides this immuneACCESS table in a form limited to in-frame rearrangements. Some clones are lacking; in checked studies, under half of them reflect an unresolved V gene, and why the rest are absent is not known. That table is the source of V, J and clone size, and D and trimming were worked out from the DNA. Here the sample has about 140,000 clones; approximately 80% occur a single time. The top ten hold approximately 5% of the sample.

As to this clone: The antigen it binds to is not known. The record has no base qualities; no much larger clone is one base away.

Relative to germline, V is 4 bases shorter and J is 9 bases shorter, with 15 bases between their ends. Sequences MNHEY (CDR1) and SMNVEV (CDR2) are obtained from the germline V gene (reference sequence). The CDR3 measures 13 amino acids from cysteine to phenylalanine. The DNA shown is the 39-base CDR3, in frame from base 1. Each collaborating institution followed its own protocols to collect whole blood in K2EDTA tubes. Collaborator samples were shipped for TCRbeta analysis as frozen whole blood, isolated PBMCs, or DNA extracted from either sample type. The receptor comes from a woman in her fifties or sixties with acute or convalescent COVID-19. The sequence is built from TRBV27 and TRBJ1-1; TRBD1 is a weak D gene call, 6 bases matching. The specimen sequenced was peripheral blood. The CDR3 region: CASSWIKDSKAFF. The nucleotides read TGTGCCAGCAGTTGGATCAAGGACAGCAAAGCTTTCTTT.